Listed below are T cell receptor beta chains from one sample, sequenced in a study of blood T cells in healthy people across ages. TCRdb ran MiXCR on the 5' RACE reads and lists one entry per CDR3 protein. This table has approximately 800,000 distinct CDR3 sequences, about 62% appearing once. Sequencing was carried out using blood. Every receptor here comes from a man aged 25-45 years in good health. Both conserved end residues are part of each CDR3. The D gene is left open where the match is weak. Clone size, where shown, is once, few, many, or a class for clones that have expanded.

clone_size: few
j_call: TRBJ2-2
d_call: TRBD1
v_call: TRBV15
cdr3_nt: TGTGCCACCAGCAGAGAAGGGACAGGGAACACCGGGGAGCTGTTTTTT
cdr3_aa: CATSREGTGNTGELFF

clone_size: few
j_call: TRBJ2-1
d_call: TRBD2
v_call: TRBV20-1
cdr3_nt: TGCAGTGCTAGGACTAGCGGGTTATACAATGAGCAGTTCTTC
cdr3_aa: CSARTSGLYNEQFF

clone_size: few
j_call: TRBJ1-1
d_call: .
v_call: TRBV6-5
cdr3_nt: TGTGCCAGCAGTGGGGGGGGGAACACTGAAGCTTTCTTT
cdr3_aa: CASSGGGNTEAFF

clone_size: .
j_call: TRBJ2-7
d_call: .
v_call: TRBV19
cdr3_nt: TGTGCCAGTAGTCCTCCAGGGGCAACTCCCTACGAGCAGTACTTC
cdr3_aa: CASSPPGATPYEQYF

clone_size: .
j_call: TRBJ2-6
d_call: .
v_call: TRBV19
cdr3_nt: TGTGCCAGTAGTATGGAGACAGCCAGTCGGGTGGGGGCCAACGTCCTGACTTTC
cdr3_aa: CASSMETASRVGANVLTF

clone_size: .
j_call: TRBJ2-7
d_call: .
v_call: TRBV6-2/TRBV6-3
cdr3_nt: TGTGCCAGCAGACACCGGGACGGCCTCTACGAGCAGTACTTC
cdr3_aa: CASRHRDGLYEQYF

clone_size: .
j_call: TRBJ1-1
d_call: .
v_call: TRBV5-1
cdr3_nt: TGCGCCAGCAGTTCGGAGAGGAACACTGAAGCTTTCTTT
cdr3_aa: CASSSERNTEAFF

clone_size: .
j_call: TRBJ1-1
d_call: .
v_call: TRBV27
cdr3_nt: TGTGCCAGCAGTAAATCCAGGACAGCGAACACTGAAGCTTTCTTT
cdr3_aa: CASSKSRTANTEAFF

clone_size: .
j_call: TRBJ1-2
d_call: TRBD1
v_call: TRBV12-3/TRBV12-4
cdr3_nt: TGTGCCAGCAGCTCCGCCGGGACAGGGCACTATGGCTACACCTTC
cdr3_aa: CASSSAGTGHYGYTF

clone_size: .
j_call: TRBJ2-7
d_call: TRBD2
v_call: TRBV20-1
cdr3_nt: TGCAGTGCGCCCGGGACTAATGAGGGCGAGCAGTACTTC
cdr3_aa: CSAPGTNEGEQYF

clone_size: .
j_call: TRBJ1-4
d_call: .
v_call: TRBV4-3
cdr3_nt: TGCGCCAGCAGCCCGGTAGCTAATGAAAAACTGTTTTTT
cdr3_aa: CASSPVANEKLFF

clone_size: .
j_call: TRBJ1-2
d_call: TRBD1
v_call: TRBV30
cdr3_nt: TGTGCCTGGAGTAGGGACAGTCGTGGCTACACCTTC
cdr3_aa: CAWSRDSRGYTF

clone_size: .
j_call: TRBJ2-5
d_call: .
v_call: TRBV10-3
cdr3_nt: TGTGCCATCAGTGAGTCGAGGCAGTCCCAAGAGACCCAGTACTTC
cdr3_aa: CAISESRQSQETQYF

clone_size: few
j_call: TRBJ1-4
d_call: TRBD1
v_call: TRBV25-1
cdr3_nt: TGTGCCAGCAGTGTTCGGACAGGGCAACATGAAAAACTGTTTTTT
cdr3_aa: CASSVRTGQHEKLFF